This TCR beta chain was sequenced in a study of identical twins. Trimming stripped 4 bases from V and 6 bases from J, with 20 bases between. The CDR3 sequence is 15 residues long. Germline loops: CDR1 SGHRS, CDR2 YFSETQ. Each CDR3 protein is one row after TCRdb ran MiXCR on the 5' RACE reads. The table has roughly 770,000 distinct CDR3 sequences, roughly 18% seen once. The same data also contributed to another study, on T cells expressing NK-cell markers. As reported in that work: The authors sequenced eight donors, of whom seven were HCMV-seropositive and one was seronegative.

Material for sequencing was PBMCs. The rearrangement uses TRBV5-1 and TRBJ2-7; D could derive from TRBD1 or TRBD2 (6 bases each). The receptor was isolated from a woman aged 18 to 35 in good health. The CDR3 here is CASSQGTLGRGEQYF. The CDR3 nucleotides read TGCGCCAGCAGCCAGGGGACTTTGGGACGGGGCGAGCAGTACTTC.